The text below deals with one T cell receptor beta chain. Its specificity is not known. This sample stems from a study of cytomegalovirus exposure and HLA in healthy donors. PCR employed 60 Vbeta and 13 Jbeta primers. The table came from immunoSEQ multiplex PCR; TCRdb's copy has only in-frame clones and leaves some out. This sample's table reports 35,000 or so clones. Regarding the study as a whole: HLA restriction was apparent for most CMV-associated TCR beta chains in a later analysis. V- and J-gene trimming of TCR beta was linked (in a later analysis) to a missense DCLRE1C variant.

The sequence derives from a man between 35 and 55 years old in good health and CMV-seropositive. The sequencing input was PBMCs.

CDR3 region: CASSSQTGTSGRLNEQFF. In DNA, the CDR3 is TGTGCCAGCAGCTCCCAAACCGGGACTAGCGGGAGGTTAAATGAGCAGTTCTTC. The chain combines TRBV7-2 with TRBJ2-1; TRBD2 aligns across 15 bases. Germline CDR1 SGHTA, CDR2 FQGNSA. Trimming took 4 bases from V and 7 from J; bases not matched to a gene: 11. The CDR3 length is 18 residues.